The present TCR beta chain was sequenced within a study of cytomegalovirus exposure and HLA in healthy donors. As to this clone: The same CDR3 can be traced to other DNA sequences in this sample.

It was with 60 Vbeta and 13 Jbeta primers that the PCR ran. Only in-frame clones appear in the TCRdb table, and some are missing; sequencing was by immunoSEQ multiplex PCR. The sample contains about 82,000 clones, under 80% of which appear only once. The records omit this donor's CMV serostatus. Germline CDR1 GTSNPN, CDR2 SVGIG (reference sequence). CDR3 length equals 13 residues. V was cut by 0 bases and J by 4 bases, with 9 bases left in between. This chain links TRBV30 with TRBJ2-5, with D possibly being TRBD2 (5 bases). The sequenced sample was PBMCs. This receptor was identified in a human donor in good health. CDR3 residues: CAWSVRGLETQYF. The CDR3 DNA is TGTGCCTGGAGTGTGCGAGGGCTAGAGACCCAGTACTTC.